This T cell receptor beta chain came from a study of CD8 T cells in ankylosing spondylitis. Study observations and caveats: Disease-associated clonotypes exhibited CD8+ identity and were relatively infrequent in peripheral blood. For ankylosing spondylitis blood, a TCR beta motif of 8 or 9 highly homologous variants appeared characteristic. In ankylosing spondylitis patients, matched synovial fluid reportedly showed significant enrichment of disease-linked clones. Before this, some motif variants had been reported in reactive arthritis synovial fluid and blood.

Quantitative 5'-RACE with molecular barcodes was used to make the TCR beta libraries. TCRdb re-called the 5' RACE reads with MiXCR, one entry per CDR3 protein. Here the sample spans 700,000 to 1,000,000 distinct CDR3 sequences, about an eighth being singletons. The CDR3 spans 14 residues. With V trimmed by 4 bases and J by 8 bases, 4 bases remained unmatched. The germline gives CDR1 SGHRS, CDR2 YFSETQ. There are many counts of this clonotype. Its matching antigen is unknown. The sample was blood, either unsorted or a sorted T cell fraction (not recorded which). This chain uses TRBV5-1 with TRBJ1-4, with 11 bases fitting TRBD1. This TCR was recovered from a male donor with ankylosing spondylitis. CDR3 nucleotides: TGCGCCAGCAGCCAGGGACAGGGGGACGAAAAACTGTTTTTT. Translating it yields CASSQGQGDEKLFF. Full variable domain (missing parts from reference TRBV5-1 and TRBJ1-4): KAGVTQTPRYLIKTRGQQVTLSCSPISGHRSVSWYQQTPGQGLQFLFEYFSETQRNKGNFPGRFSGRQFSNSRSEMNVSTLELGDSALYLCASSQGQGDEKLFFGSGTQLSVL.